This T cell receptor (beta chain) was obtained from a study of OX40 agonist ivuxolimab in advanced cancers. General study findings and limits: At doses 0.1 to 3.0 mg/kg, CD4+ and CD8+ clones expanded.

Repertoires were generated with immunoSEQ multiplex PCR, while TCRdb's copy carries only in-frame clones and drops some. The sample comprises some 58,000 clones, roughly 86% of which are singletons, and roughly 13% rests with the top ten. As to this clone: Its antigen is unidentified.

Sampled blood was obtained at baseline, cycle 4 day 1, and cycle 7 day 1. J gave up 7 bases and V 5 bases, and 7 bases lay outside the gene matches. Germline CDR1 and CDR2: MRHNA and SNTAGT. The length of the CDR3 is 15 residues. This receptor was taken from an adult with an advanced solid tumor such as melanoma, head and neck, liver or kidney cancer. The input for sequencing was CD4+ or CD8+ T cells sorted from blood, taken in a trial of the OX40 agonist ivuxolimab. The chain couples TRBV6-4 to TRBJ2-1; 11 bases agree with TRBD2. CDR3 amino acids: CASSFIAGGRNEQFF. CDR3 coding DNA: TGTGCCAGCAGTTTTATAGCGGGAGGGAGAAATGAGCAGTTCTTC.